Listed here are 5 T cell receptor beta chains from one sample, sequenced in a study of OX40 agonist ivuxolimab in advanced cancers. The method was immunoSEQ multiplex PCR; TCRdb's version includes in-frame clones alone and lacks a portion of them. The sample lists over 15,000 clones, 80% to 90% occurring once. The starting material was CD4+ or CD8+ T cells sorted from blood, obtained in a trial of the OX40 agonist ivuxolimab. These receptor sequences come from an adult with an advanced solid tumor such as melanoma, head and neck, liver or kidney cancer.

The gene calls are TRBV4-3 and TRBJ1-5; no firm D call. The V end was cut by 0 bases, the J end by 0 bases, with 12 bases between. Germline loops: CDR1 LGHNA, CDR2 YSLEER. The CDR3 spans 17 residues. CDR3 loop: CASSQDPGGPSNQPQHF. In nucleotides, the CDR3 is TGCGCCAGCAGCCAAGACCCCGGTGGGCCTAGCAATCAGCCCCAGCATTTT.

This chain uses TRBV10-2 with TRBJ1-1; 8 bases map to TRBD1. J gave up 0 bases and V 2 bases, and 5 bases lay outside the gene matches. The CDR3 spans 16 residues. In germline, CDR1 is WSHSY, CDR2 SAAADI. The CDR3 sequence: CASSERDRGLNTEAFF. The CDR3, as DNA: TGCGCCAGCAGTGAGCGTGACAGGGGCTTGAACACTGAAGCTTTCTTT.

This clone was observed a handful of times. The chain joins TRBV27 to TRBJ1-1; D perhaps matches TRBD1 (6 bases). Trimming left V 5 bases short and J 1 base short, with 11 bases between. Germline V gene sequence: CDR1 MNHEY, CDR2 SMNVEV (reference sequence). The CDR3 totals 14 residues. The CDR3 loop reads CASSNRDWNTEAFF. In DNA form, the CDR3 reads TGTGCCAGCAGTAACAGGGATTGGAACACTGAAGCTTTCTTT.

This sequence joins TRBV6-5 and TRBJ2-1, with TRBD2 identical over 9 bases. The CDR3 length is 14 residues. The V and J ends lost 4 bases and 7 bases, in that order; junction bases with no gene match: 5. CDR1 is MNHEY and CDR2 is SVGAGI in the germline V gene. CDR3 in amino acids: CASSFSGRENEQFF. CDR3 bases: TGTGCCAGCAGTTTTAGCGGGAGAGAGAATGAGCAGTTCTTC.

This clone was recorded once. The chain links TRBV6-5 to TRBJ2-1, with D tentatively TRBD1 (5 bases). The germline V gene encodes CDR1 MNHEY and CDR2 SVGAGI. The CDR3 loop spans 14 amino acids. Trimming stripped 4 bases from V and 1 base from J, with 8 bases between. CDR3: CASSFGHSYNEQFF. The CDR3 nucleotides are TGTGCCAGCAGTTTTGGACATTCCTACAATGAGCAGTTCTTC.